This T cell receptor beta chain stems from a study of T cell repertoires in cytomegalovirus infection (dated by TCRdb to the late 2010s). Turning to the overall study: Alongside well-studied HLA-B-restricted epitopes, the peptide stimulations were aimed at recently identified HLA-C-restricted CMV epitopes, whose presentation resists viral immunomodulation. Donor HLA type was relevant to the analysis, as public TCR beta signatures indicated carriage of CMV infection together with the matching HLA type. What the study reported, not specific to this receptor: Carriers of CMV infection plus the relevant HLA type were discriminated by the cumulative frequency of public TCR beta family members in the study cohort and in an independent roughly 320-donor cohort. The ex vivo response was dominated by HLA-C-restricted CMV-specific TCR beta clonotypes, which also provided the single most frequent clonotype in two of eight donors.

The table lists this clonotype with a few counts. Its recognized antigen is unknown. There are no base qualities to consult, and no much larger clone falls within one base. The sample's treatment or condition label, decoded: in vitro stimulation with specific CMV peptide epitopes to enrich CMV-specific T cells. Sequencing was carried out with an Illumina HiSeq 1500. The public reads were reanalyzed by TCRdb: fastp trimming at Q25, MiXCR alignment, in-frame beta chains only. Rows are combined by CDR3 protein, so each entry shows the most common genes and DNA. This sample holds approximately 110,000 distinct CDR3 sequences; around 45% were observed only once. Approximately 74% of the sample goes to the ten largest clones. Based on the germline V gene (reference sequence), the CDR1 and CDR2 sequences are PRHDT and FYEKMQ. V and J lose 0 bases and 2 bases, and a span of 10 bases separates them. Spanning cysteine to phenylalanine, the CDR3 consists of 15 amino acids. The DNA shown is the 45-base CDR3, in frame from base 1.

The source of this sequence is a human donor in good health (CMV status not recorded). Some clones in this sample may be carry-over from other donors' samples. Specimen: CD8+ T cells from cultured PBMCs, collected from culture after CMV antigen stimulation. The V and J genes are TRBV13 and TRBJ1-2, with the identity of the D gene unclear. CDR3 region: CASSLGRMPNYGYTF. The nucleotide sequence reads TGTGCCAGCAGCTTAGGTCGTATGCCCAACTATGGCTACACCTTC.